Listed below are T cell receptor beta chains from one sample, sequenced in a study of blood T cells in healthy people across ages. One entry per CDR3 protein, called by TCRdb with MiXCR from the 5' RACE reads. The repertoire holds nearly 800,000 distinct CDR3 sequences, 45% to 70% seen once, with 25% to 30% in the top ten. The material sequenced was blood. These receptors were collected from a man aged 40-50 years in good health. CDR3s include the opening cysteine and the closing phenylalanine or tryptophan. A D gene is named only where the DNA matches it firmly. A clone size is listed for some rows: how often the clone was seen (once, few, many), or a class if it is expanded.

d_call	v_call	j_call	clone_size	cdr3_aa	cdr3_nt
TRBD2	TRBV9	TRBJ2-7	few	CASSVGTSGIDEQYF	TGTGCCAGCAGCGTCGGGACTAGCGGGATCGACGAGCAGTACTTC
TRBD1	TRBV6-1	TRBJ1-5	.	CASSDPLRTGYQPQHF	TGTGCCAGCAGTGACCCACTCCGGACAGGCTATCAGCCCCAGCATTTT
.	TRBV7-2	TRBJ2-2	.	CASSLAGQATTGELFF	TGTGCCAGCAGCTTAGCGGGGCAGGCGACCACCGGGGAGCTGTTTTTT
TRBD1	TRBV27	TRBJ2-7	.	CASSPGPQGYEQYF	TGTGCCAGCAGTCCCGGACCACAGGGGTACGAGCAGTACTTC
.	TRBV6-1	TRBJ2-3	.	CASSEPGTKDTQYF	TGTGCCAGCAGTGAACCCGGGACAAAAGATACGCAGTATTTT
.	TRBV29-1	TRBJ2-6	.	CSVPRGAGANVLTF	TGCAGCGTCCCCAGGGGAGCGGGGGCCAACGTCCTGACTTTC
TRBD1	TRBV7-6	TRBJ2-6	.	CASSLEIQGAGANVLTF	TGTGCCAGCAGCTTAGAAATTCAGGGGGCGGGGGCCAACGTCCTGACTTTC
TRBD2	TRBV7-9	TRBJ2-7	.	CASSRGLAGDAEQYF	TGTGCCAGCAGCCGGGGCCTAGCGGGAGATGCCGAGCAGTACTTC
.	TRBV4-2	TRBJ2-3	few	CASSHLRGTSTDTQYF	TGTGCCAGCAGCCACCTCCGCGGGACTAGCACAGATACGCAGTATTTT
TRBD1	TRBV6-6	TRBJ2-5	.	CASSHSGTGGQETQYF	TGTGCCAGTAGCCATTCCGGGACAGGGGGCCAAGAGACCCAGTACTTC
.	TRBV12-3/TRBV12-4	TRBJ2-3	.	CASAVATDTQYF	TGTGCCAGCGCCGTAGCAACAGATACGCAGTATTTT
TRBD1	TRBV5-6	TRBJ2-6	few	CASSLAIPGQGEMANVLTF	TGTGCCAGCAGCTTGGCAATTCCGGGACAGGGTGAAATGGCCAACGTCCTGACTTTC
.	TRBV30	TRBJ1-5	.	CAWSDDRNQPQHF	TGTGCCTGGAGTGACGACAGAAATCAGCCCCAGCATTTT
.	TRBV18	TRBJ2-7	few	CASSPIFQINEQYF	TGTGCCAGCTCACCAATCTTCCAGATCAACGAGCAGTACTTC
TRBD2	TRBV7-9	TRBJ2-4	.	CASMGGDIQYF	TGTGCCAGCATGGGGGGGGACATTCAGTACTTC
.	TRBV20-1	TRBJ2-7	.	CSARTVGLPYEQYF	TGCAGTGCCAGAACAGTGGGCCTTCCCTACGAGCAGTACTTC
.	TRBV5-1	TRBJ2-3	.	CASSYSGGVGTDTQYF	TGCGCCAGCAGCTACTCCGGAGGGGTAGGGACAGATACGCAGTATTTT
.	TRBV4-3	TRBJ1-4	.	CASSQGQGRGSGEKLFF	TGCGCCAGCAGCCAAGGGCAGGGGAGGGGGAGTGGAGAAAAACTGTTTTTT
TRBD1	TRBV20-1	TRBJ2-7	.	CSARDLFDRGTYEQYF	TGCAGTGCTAGAGATCTATTTGACAGGGGCACCTACGAGCAGTACTTC
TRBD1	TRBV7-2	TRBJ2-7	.	CASSLNGQARFNDEQYF	TGTGCCAGCAGCCTTAACGGACAGGCTAGGTTTAACGATGAGCAGTACTTC
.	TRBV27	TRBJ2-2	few	CASSLQGPNTGELFF	TGTGCCAGCAGTCTCCAGGGCCCTAACACCGGGGAGCTGTTTTTT
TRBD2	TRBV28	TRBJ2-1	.	CASSRLAGDLSYNEQFF	TGTGCCAGCAGTCGACTAGCGGGAGACCTCTCCTACAATGAGCAGTTCTTC
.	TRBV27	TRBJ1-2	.	CASSFRGSDGYTF	TGTGCCAGCAGTTTTCGGGGCAGTGACGGCTACACCTTC
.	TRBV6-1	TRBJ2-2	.	CASQVVQNSYGELFF	TGTGCCAGCCAGGTCGTGCAGAATAGCTACGGGGAGCTGTTTTTT
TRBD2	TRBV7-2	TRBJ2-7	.	CASSPSSGSTGEQYF	TGTGCCAGCAGCCCCTCTAGCGGGAGTACAGGCGAGCAGTACTTC
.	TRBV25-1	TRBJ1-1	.	CASKPTGYTEAFF	TGTGCCAGCAAGCCGACGGGTTACACTGAAGCTTTCTTT
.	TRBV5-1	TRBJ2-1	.	CASSLQLTGGEQFF	TGCGCCAGCAGCCTCCAACTTACCGGCGGTGAGCAGTTCTTC
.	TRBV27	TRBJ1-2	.	CASSSYGRQDDGYTF	TGTGCCAGCAGTTCTTATGGACGACAGGACGATGGCTACACCTTC
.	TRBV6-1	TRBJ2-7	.	CASSNDRDNEQYF	TGTGCCAGCAGTAATGACAGAGACAATGAGCAGTACTTC
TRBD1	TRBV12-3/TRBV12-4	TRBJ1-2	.	CASSYPQTGQEDNYGYTF	TGTGCCAGCAGCTACCCTCAGACGGGACAGGAGGATAACTATGGCTACACCTTC
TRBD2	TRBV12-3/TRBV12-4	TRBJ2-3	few	CASSYGLAGAIGDTQYF	TGTGCCAGCAGTTACGGACTAGCGGGGGCTATAGGAGATACGCAGTATTTT
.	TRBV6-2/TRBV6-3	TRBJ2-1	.	CASTPSERGEQFF	TGTGCCAGCACCCCTAGTGAGAGAGGTGAGCAGTTCTTC
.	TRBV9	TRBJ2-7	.	CASSPGRATSYEQYF	TGTGCCAGCAGCCCTGGCAGGGCGACTTCCTACGAGCAGTACTTC
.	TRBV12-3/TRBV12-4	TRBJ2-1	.	CASSSPAASNEQFF	TGTGCCAGCAGTTCACCCGCGGCCTCCAATGAGCAGTTCTTC
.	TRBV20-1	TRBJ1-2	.	CSARDPRAGRERGYTF	TGCAGTGCTAGAGATCCACGCGCAGGGCGGGAACGTGGCTACACCTTC
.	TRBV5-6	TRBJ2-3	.	CASSLTGSQETNYTDTQYF	TGTGCCAGCAGCTTGACAGGTTCTCAAGAGACAAACTACACAGATACGCAGTATTTT
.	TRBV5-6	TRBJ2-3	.	CASSHPSQGHLDTQYF	TGTGCCAGCAGCCATCCGTCGCAGGGGCATTTAGATACGCAGTATTTT
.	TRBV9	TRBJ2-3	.	CASSPPAELTDTQYF	TGTGCCAGCAGTCCCCCAGCGGAGCTCACAGATACGCAGTATTTT
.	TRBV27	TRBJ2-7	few	CASSLYSSYEQYF	TGTGCCAGCAGTTTATATTCCTCCTACGAGCAGTACTTC
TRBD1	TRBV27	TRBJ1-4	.	CASSPRQGQEKLFF	TGTGCCAGCAGCCCTCGACAGGGTCAAGAAAAACTGTTTTTT
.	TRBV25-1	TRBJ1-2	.	CASSDWYGYTF	TGTGCCAGCAGTGATTGGTATGGCTACACCTTC
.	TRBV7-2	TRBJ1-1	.	CASSLEKGRGTEAFF	TGTGCCAGCAGCTTAGAGAAGGGTAGGGGCACTGAAGCTTTCTTT
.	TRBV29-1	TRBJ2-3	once	CSVEDYTASVLDTQYF	TGCAGCGTTGAAGATTACACGGCTAGCGTTTTAGATACGCAGTATTTT
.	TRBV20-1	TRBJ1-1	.	CSTLAVHKNTEAFF	TGCAGTACGCTAGCGGTACATAAGAACACTGAAGCTTTCTTT
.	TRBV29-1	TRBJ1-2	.	CSVPGGARGGTF	TGCAGCGTCCCCGGAGGAGCCCGGGGGGGCACCTTC
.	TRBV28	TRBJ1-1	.	CASSPLRANEQFFGPGNTEAFF	.
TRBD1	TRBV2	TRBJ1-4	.	CASSPDRGKEKLFF	TGTGCCAGCAGTCCGGACAGGGGGAAAGAAAAACTGTTTTTT
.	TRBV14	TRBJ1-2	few	CASRQQGVYGYTF	TGTGCCAGCAGACAGCAGGGAGTCTATGGCTACACCTTC
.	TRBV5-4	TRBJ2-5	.	CASSLVAEETQYF	TGTGCCAGCAGCTTGGTGGCGGAGGAGACCCAGTACTTC
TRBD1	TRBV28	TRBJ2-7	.	CASKGQGYEQYF	TGTGCCAGCAAGGGACAGGGATACGAGCAGTACTTC
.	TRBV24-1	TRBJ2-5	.	CATMGSVDWGEQYF	TGTGCCACCATGGGGTCGGTGGACTGGGGGGAGCAGTACTTC
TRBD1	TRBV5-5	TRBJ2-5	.	CASSPGTGDWETQYF	TGTGCCAGCAGCCCCGGGACAGGGGATTGGGAGACCCAGTACTTC
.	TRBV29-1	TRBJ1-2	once	CSVAGVYGYTF	TGCAGCGTTGCAGGGGTCTATGGCTACACCTTC
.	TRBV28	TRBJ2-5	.	CASRDTGYQETQYF	TGTGCCAGCAGGGACACAGGGTACCAAGAGACCCAGTACTTC
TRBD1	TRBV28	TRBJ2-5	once	CASSQGQGIQETQYF	TGTGCCAGCAGTCAGGGACAGGGGATCCAAGAGACCCAGTACTTC
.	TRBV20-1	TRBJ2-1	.	CSARDPAGGLINEQFF	TGCAGTGCTAGAGATCCTGCCGGGGGTTTAATAAATGAGCAGTTCTTC
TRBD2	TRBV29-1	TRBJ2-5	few	CSVELAGHQETQYF	TGCAGCGTTGAGCTAGCGGGACACCAAGAGACCCAGTACTTC